This T cell receptor (beta chain) was observed in a study of CD8 T cells in Susac syndrome. From germline, CDR1 is SEHNR and CDR2 FQNEAQ (reference sequence). CDR3 length equals 16 residues. Trimming cost V 5 bases and J 6 bases; bases outside gene matches: 13. TCR beta sequencing was performed on blood CD8+ and CD4+ T cells. Patients with stable or active relapsing-remitting disease, all of them treatment-naive, made up the multiple sclerosis controls. An amount of RNA that ranged from roughly 0.5 to 1 ug was reverse transcribed with random hexamers. Amplification of TCR beta CDR3 across 54 Vbeta and 13 Jbeta was performed with immunoSEQ multiplex PCR. TCRdb passed the immunoSEQ multiplex PCR reads through MiXCR, listing each CDR3 protein once. In the table there are 300,000 to 350,000 distinct CDR3 sequences, around 92% of which are singletons.

This clonotype was sampled from a human donor with multiple sclerosis. This chain joins TRBV7-9 and TRBJ2-3, with 8 nucleotides matching TRBD1. The sample consisted of CD4+ T cells from PBMCs. The CDR3 bases are TGTGCCAGCAGCCGGGACAGGTTACAACATCTGGATACGCAGTATTTT. The encoded protein is CASSRDRLQHLDTQYF.